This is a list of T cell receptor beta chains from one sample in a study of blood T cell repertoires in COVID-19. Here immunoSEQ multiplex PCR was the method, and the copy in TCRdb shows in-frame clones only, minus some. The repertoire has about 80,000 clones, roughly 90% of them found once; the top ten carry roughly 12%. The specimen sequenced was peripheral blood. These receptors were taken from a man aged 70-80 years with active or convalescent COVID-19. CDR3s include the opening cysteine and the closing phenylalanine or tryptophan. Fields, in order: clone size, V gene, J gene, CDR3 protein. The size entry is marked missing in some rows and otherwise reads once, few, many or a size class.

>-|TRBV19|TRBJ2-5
CASSIGVTAPQETQYF
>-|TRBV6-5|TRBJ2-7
CASTDSGGLYEQYF
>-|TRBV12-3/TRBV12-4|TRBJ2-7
CASSLAPNEQYF
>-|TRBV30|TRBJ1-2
CAWSVLGRTNYGYTF
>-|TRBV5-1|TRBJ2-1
CASSWGLAGAQYNEQFF
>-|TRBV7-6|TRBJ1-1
CASSRQAMNTEAFF
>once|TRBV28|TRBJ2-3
CASSAPGGPSTDTQYF
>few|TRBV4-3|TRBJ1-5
CASSQDLTGNQPQHF
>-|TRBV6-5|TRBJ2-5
CASSYNLEETQYF
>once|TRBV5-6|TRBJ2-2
CASSLLNRDRVRRGELFF
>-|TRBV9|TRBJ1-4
CASSVGVNNEKLFF
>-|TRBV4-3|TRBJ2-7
CASSQEEGASYEQYF
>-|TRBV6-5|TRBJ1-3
CASDGRDRGLPIYF
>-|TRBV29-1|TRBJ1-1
CSVFGGASNTEAFF
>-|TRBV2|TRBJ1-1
CASSPIPRGGARNTEAFF
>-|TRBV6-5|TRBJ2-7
CATWHIYEQYF
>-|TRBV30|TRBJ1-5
CAWSVADQPQHF
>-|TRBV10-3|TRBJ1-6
CAISDNGNYNSPLHF
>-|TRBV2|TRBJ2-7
CASSGLPGLAGAYEQYF
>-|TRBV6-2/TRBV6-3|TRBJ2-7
CASSQGLAGRNYEQYF
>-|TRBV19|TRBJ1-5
CASSYSRGQPQHF
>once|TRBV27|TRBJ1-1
CATNTFQQGVNTEAFF
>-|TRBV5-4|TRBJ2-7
CASSLDLGDYEQYF
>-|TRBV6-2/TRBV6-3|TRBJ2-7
CASSRDLDRTDYEQYF
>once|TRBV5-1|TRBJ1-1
CASSLDGANTEAFF
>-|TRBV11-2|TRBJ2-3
CASSLDRVAGTDTQYF
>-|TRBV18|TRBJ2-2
CASSPYRSNTGELFF
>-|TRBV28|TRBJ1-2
CASSSPRGFRYGYTF
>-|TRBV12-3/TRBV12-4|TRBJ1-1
CASRRDRGGEAFF
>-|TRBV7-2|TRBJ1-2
CASSLRTGGAGYGYTF
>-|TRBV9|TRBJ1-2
CASSPGTVGTDGYTF
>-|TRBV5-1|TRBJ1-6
CASSLKLTDYNSPLHF
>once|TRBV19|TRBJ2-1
CASSIGASKYNEQFF
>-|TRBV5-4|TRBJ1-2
CASSRIMDRPNYGYTF
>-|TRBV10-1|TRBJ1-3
CASSESTGNGNTIYF
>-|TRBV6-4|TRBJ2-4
CASRLQGLRLMKNIQYF
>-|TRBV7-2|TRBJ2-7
CASRDLTGPHSYEQYF
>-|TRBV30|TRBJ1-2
CAWRGGTGAKSSGYTF
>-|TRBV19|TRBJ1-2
CASSWDRRNYGYTF
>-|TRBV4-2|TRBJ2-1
CASSQDQRGNNEQFF
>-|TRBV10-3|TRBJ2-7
CAINNDIPYEQYF
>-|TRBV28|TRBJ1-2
CASTPGGQSYGYTF
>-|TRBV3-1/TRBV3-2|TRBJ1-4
CASSQVSQGSNEKLFF
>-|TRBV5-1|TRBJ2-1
CASSFSGDEQFF
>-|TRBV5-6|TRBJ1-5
CASSFAQGYNQPQHF
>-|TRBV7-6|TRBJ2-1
CASSSRRTPDNEQFF
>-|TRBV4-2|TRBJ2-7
CASSQVIGTGGYEQYF
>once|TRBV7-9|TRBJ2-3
CASSSGTGNTDTQYF
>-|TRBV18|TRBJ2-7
CASSPPGQPYEQYF
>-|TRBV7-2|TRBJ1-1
CASSSNTGTGGLNTEAFF
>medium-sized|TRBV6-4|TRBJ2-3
CASSDTTSGATDTQYF
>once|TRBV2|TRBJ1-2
CASSTVLSSYGYTF
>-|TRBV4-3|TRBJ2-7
CASSHGQGGYEQYF
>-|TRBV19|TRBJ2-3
CASRGFVEGVTDTQYF